The 7 T cell receptor beta chains below all came from one sample that was sequenced in a study of T-cell reconstitution after alpha-beta-depleted transplantation in children. Unique molecular identifiers were incorporated when the TCRbeta library was constructed. MiXCR, applied by TCRdb to the PCR reads, yields one record per CDR3 protein. This table has a few hundred thousand distinct CDR3 sequences, about a quarter appearing once. Sequenced here: PBMCs, sampled before TCRalphabeta/CD19-depleted stem cell transplant. The receptor set was obtained from a boy under three years old with Wiskott-Aldrich syndrome, due to receive a stem cell transplant.

This clonotype was recorded a few times. The chain combines TRBV27 with TRBJ2-7, with 10 bases fitting TRBD1. Losses at the gene ends were 4 bases for V and 3 bases for J; bases not matched to a gene: 6. The CDR3 runs to 15 residues. Germline V gene data show CDR1 as MNHEY and CDR2 as SMNVEV (reference sequence). The CDR3, as DNA: TGTGCCAGCAGTTGGGCGGGGGACAGGGGCTACGAGCAGTACTTC. Amino acids: CASSWAGDRGYEQYF.

V gene TRBV23-1 combines with J gene TRBJ2-1; no firm D call. TRBV23-1 is an open reading frame whose function is uncertain. V was cut by 7 bases and J by 3 bases, with 1 base left in between. The CDR3 contains 10 residues. CDR3: CASIYNEQFF. The CDR3 coding sequence is TGCGCCAGCATCTACAATGAGCAGTTCTTC.

The sample holds a few counts of this clonotype. The chain is built from TRBV7-9 and TRBJ2-7, with 11 bases fitting TRBD1. Trimming removed 4 bases from V and 6 bases from J; junction bases left unmatched: 5. The CDR3 runs to 14 residues. In germline, CDR1 is SEHNR, CDR2 FQNEAQ (reference sequence). CDR3 DNA sequence: TGTGCCAGCAGCTCTCGGACAGGGGGCCTCGAGCAGTACTTC. Its translation is CASSSRTGGLEQYF.

This clonotype was seen a few times. This chain joins TRBV5-1 and TRBJ2-7, with 8 bases aligning to TRBD2. Germline CDR1 is SGHRS and CDR2 is YFSETQ. Trimming at V came to 5 bases and at J to 4 bases, leaving 8 bases not matched to a gene. This CDR3 spans 14 amino acids. CDR3 region: CASRFSGNAYEQYF. The CDR3 DNA is TGCGCCAGCAGATTTAGCGGGAATGCATACGAGCAGTACTTC.

This clonotype came up a few times. The chain employs TRBV12-3 or TRBV12-4 and TRBJ1-4; D might be TRBD1 (5 bases). The CDR3 is made up of 17 amino acids. The V end was cut by 5 bases, the J end by 3 bases, with 19 bases between. The CDR3 DNA sequence: TGTGCCAGCAGTGGGACTATGCAGGTGGGGGCTAATGAAAAACTGTTTTTT. Encoded protein: CASSGTMQVGANEKLFF.

There are a few counts of this clonotype. V is TRBV20-1 and J is TRBJ1-4; TRBD1 matches 8 bases. V lost 6 bases and J lost 5; bases outside the gene matches: 5. CDR1 is DFQATT, CDR2 SNEGSKA, per germline (reference sequence). This CDR3 region has 13 residues. The CDR3 sequence is CSANRGNNEKLFF. For the CDR3, the DNA is TGCAGTGCGAACAGGGGGAACAATGAAAAACTGTTTTTT.

V usage is TRBV9 and J usage is TRBJ2-1; the D is unclear. Germline CDR1 and CDR2: SGDLS and YYNGEE. The CDR3 consists of 14 residues. Trimming removed 4 bases at V and 8 bases at J, with 16 bases between. The CDR3 is CASSPVGFFDEQFF. The DNA of the CDR3 is TGTGCCAGCAGCCCTGTTGGGTTCTTTGATGAGCAGTTCTTC. The entire variable domain, with the rest obtained from reference TRBV9 and TRBJ2-1, is as follows: DSGVTQTPKHLITATGQRVTLRCSPRSGDLSVYWYQQSLDQGLQFLIQYYNGEERAKGNILERFSAQQFPDLHSELNLSSLELGDSALYFCASSPVGFFDEQFFGPGTRLTVL.